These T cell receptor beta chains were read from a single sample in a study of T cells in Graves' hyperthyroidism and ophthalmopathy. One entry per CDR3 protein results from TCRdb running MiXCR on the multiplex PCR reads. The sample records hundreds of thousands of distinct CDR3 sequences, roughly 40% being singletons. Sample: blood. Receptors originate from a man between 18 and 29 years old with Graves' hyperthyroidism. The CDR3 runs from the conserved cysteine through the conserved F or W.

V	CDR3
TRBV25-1	CASSEQGWGTEAFF
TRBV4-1	CASSRGGKANYGYTF
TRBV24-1	CATSDPGTSETQYF
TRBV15	CATSTLTGGREAFF
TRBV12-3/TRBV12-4	CASSPAAPHEKLFF
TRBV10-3	CAISESSDQGETEAFF
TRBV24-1	CATSETGTRVEETQYF
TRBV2	CAKVDRGLGGYTF
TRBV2	CAIKGGSTEAFF
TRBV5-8	CASSPDVSEAFF
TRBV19	CASSSRAGNQPQHF